The sample holds a few counts of the clone carrying this T cell receptor (beta chain). Its target is unknown. These data are taken from a study of cytomegalovirus exposure and HLA in healthy donors. The wider study: Inside one of the first data releases sat 80 million to 95 million unique TCRs taken from HLA-typed donors. Study-level points and caveats: It was shown in a later analysis that HLA-associated TCR beta chains were more clonally expanded than other, equally common chains. Reportedly, diagnosis of cytomegalovirus status by the classifier showed high specificity and sensitivity.

Each donor was nominally healthy when sampled (though unrecorded immune exposures were likely). The CDR3 is 13 residues long. Per the germline V gene, CDR1 is MNHEY and CDR2 is SVGAGI. Deletions cut 6 bases from V and 2 bases from J, with 10 bases between. PCR amplification relied on 60 Vbeta primers (plus 13 Jbeta primers). Sequencing was performed with immunoSEQ multiplex PCR; in TCRdb, only in-frame clones are kept and a portion is missing. The sample lists some 140,000 clones, approximately 74% occurring once. This TCR derives from a man aged 18 to 35 in good health and CMV-seronegative. Sequences were obtained from PBMCs. This chain uses TRBV6-5 with TRBJ1-1; maybe TRBD1 (5 bases). The chain's CDR3 is CASSRDSNTEAFF. For the CDR3, the DNA is TGTGCCAGCAGCCGCGACAGTAACACTGAAGCTTTCTTT.